A selection of T cell receptor beta chains follows, all from one sample in a study of Graves' ophthalmopathy and Graves' hyperthyroidism. TCRdb redid the calling of the multiplex PCR reads with MiXCR, one entry per CDR3 protein. The sample gives about half a million distinct CDR3 sequences, about 15% of which show up once; 8% to 10% is in the top ten. The sample taken for sequencing was blood. Receptors were obtained from a woman between 25 and 40 years old with Graves' ophthalmopathy. The CDR3 runs from the conserved cysteine through the conserved F or W. Fields, in order: clone size, J gene, D gene, V gene, CDR3 protein, CDR3 DNA. D genes are given only for firm matches. Size values are once, few and many counts, or a class for expanded clones, and some rows have none.

abundance: .; j_gene: TRBJ1-2; d_gene: TRBD1; v_gene: TRBV12-3/TRBV12-4; CDR3aa: CASSGTGLNYGYTF; CDR3nt: TGTGCCAGCAGCGGGACAGGACTTAACTATGGCTACACCTTC
abundance: .; j_gene: TRBJ2-2; d_gene: .; v_gene: TRBV24-1; CDR3aa: CATSGVTPTGGLLF; CDR3nt: TGCGCCACCAGTGGGGTTACACCCACCGGGGGGCTGTTGTTT
abundance: many; j_gene: TRBJ2-7; d_gene: .; v_gene: TRBV12-3/TRBV12-4; CDR3aa: CASSHLRTDEQYF; CDR3nt: TGTGCCAGCAGTCACCTCCGGACCGACGAGCAGTACTTC
abundance: many; j_gene: TRBJ1-1; d_gene: .; v_gene: TRBV6-4; CDR3aa: CASRFLDGEAFF; CDR3nt: TGTGCCAGCAGGTTCCTGGACGGTGAAGCTTTCTTT
abundance: many; j_gene: TRBJ1-2; d_gene: .; v_gene: TRBV18; CDR3aa: CASSPKAALGYGYTF; CDR3nt: TGTGCCAGCTCACCAAAGGCAGCCCTCGGCTATGGCTACACCTTC
abundance: many; j_gene: TRBJ2-7; d_gene: .; v_gene: TRBV28; CDR3aa: CATTVSRDLFF; CDR3nt: TGTGCCACCACAGTATCCCGGGACCTCTTCTTC
abundance: .; j_gene: TRBJ2-6; d_gene: .; v_gene: TRBV9; CDR3aa: CASSVSGQPSGANVLTF; CDR3nt: TGTGCCAGCAGCGTATCAGGCCAACCCTCTGGGGCCAACGTCCTGACTTTC
abundance: .; j_gene: TRBJ2-7; d_gene: .; v_gene: TRBV4-2; CDR3aa: CASSQGNPSEQYF; CDR3nt: TGTGCCAGCAGCCAAGGAAACCCCAGCGAGCAGTACTTC
abundance: many; j_gene: TRBJ1-3; d_gene: .; v_gene: TRBV2; CDR3aa: CASSIPGQLYPRVNAIYF; CDR3nt: TGTGCCAGCAGTATTCCGGGACAACTGTACCCCCGGGTCAACGCCATATATTTT
abundance: .; j_gene: TRBJ2-5; d_gene: .; v_gene: TRBV2; CDR3aa: CASTPPGEETQYF; CDR3nt: TGTGCCAGCACTCCGCCGGGGGAGGAGACCCAGTACTTC
abundance: many; j_gene: TRBJ2-7; d_gene: .; v_gene: TRBV6-1; CDR3aa: CASSDLLGSYEQYF; CDR3nt: TGTGCCAGCAGTGACCTCCTGGGTTCCTACGAGCAGTACTTC
abundance: many; j_gene: TRBJ1-1; d_gene: .; v_gene: TRBV5-1; CDR3aa: CASSLVFEGRGEAFF; CDR3nt: TGCGCCAGCAGCTTGGTGTTCGAGGGACGAGGTGAAGCTTTCTTT
abundance: .; j_gene: TRBJ2-2; d_gene: .; v_gene: TRBV19; CDR3aa: CASRPGVWAGGLFF; CDR3nt: TGTGCCAGTAGACCAGGGGTGTGGGCCGGGGGGCTGTTTTTT
abundance: .; j_gene: TRBJ2-7; d_gene: .; v_gene: TRBV4-1; CDR3aa: CASSQVSGSLSYEQYF; CDR3nt: TGCGCCAGCAGCCAAGTTTCGGGATCCCTCTCCTACGAGCAGTACTTC
abundance: many; j_gene: TRBJ1-1; d_gene: .; v_gene: TRBV20-1; CDR3aa: CSASDRWNTEAFF; CDR3nt: TGCAGTGCTAGTGACAGATGGAACACTGAAGCTTTCTTT
abundance: .; j_gene: TRBJ2-7; d_gene: TRBD1; v_gene: TRBV9; CDR3aa: CASSPWTGGIYEQYF; CDR3nt: TGTGCCAGCAGTCCCTGGACAGGGGGCATCTACGAGCAGTACTTC
abundance: .; j_gene: TRBJ2-2; d_gene: .; v_gene: TRBV6-5; CDR3aa: CASSYSMGRDTGELFF; CDR3nt: TGTGCCAGCAGTTACTCGATGGGCAGAGACACCGGGGAGCTGTTTTTT